This T cell receptor beta chain was recovered during a study of blood T cell repertoires in COVID-19. Study context: Researchers got acute and convalescent COVID-19 samples from the United States, Italy and Spain.

Per the original methods: It was from reference gene primer amplification that nucleated cell counts were estimated. Repertoires were generated with immunoSEQ multiplex PCR, while TCRdb's copy carries only in-frame clones and drops some. The D gene and trimming were derived from the DNA, and the V and J assignments and clone size from that table. Of some 140,000 clones listed, about four fifths were seen once; the top ten hold about 1.5%. With 4 bases removed from V and 8 bases from J, the gap between germline ends came to 8 bases. Germline V gene lookup returns CDR1 SQVTM and CDR2 ANQGSEA. The CDR3 sequence is 10 residues long.

This clonotype was sampled from a man aged 55-75 years with acute or convalescent COVID-19. The sequencing input was peripheral blood. V is TRBV29-1 and J is TRBJ1-1; a weak D match, TRBD1 (6 bases). CDR3 region: CSVVDREAFF. The CDR3 DNA reads TGCAGCGTTGTCGACAGGGAAGCTTTCTTT.